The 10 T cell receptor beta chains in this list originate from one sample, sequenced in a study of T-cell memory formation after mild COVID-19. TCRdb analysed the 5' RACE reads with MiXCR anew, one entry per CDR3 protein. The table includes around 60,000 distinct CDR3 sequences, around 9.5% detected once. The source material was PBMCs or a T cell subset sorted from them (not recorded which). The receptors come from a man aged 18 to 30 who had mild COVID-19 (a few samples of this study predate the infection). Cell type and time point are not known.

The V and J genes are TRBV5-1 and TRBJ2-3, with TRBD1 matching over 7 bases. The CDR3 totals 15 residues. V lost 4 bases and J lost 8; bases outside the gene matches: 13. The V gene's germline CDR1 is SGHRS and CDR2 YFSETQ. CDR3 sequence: CASSPQTGMTGTQYF. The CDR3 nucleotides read TGCGCCAGCAGCCCTCAGACAGGGATGACCGGTACGCAGTATTTT.

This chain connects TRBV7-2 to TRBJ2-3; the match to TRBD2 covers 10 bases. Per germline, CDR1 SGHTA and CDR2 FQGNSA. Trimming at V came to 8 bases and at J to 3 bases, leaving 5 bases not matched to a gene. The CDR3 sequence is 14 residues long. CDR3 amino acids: CASPAGGRTDTQYF. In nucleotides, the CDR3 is TGTGCCAGCCCAGCGGGGGGGCGTACAGATACGCAGTATTTT.

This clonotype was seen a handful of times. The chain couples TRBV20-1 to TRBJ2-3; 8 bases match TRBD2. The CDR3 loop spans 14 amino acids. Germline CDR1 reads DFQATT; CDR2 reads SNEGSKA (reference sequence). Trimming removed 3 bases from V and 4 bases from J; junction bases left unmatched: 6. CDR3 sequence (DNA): TGCAGTGCTAGGGGGGGACTAGGCCCAGATACGCAGTATTTT. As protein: CSARGGLGPDTQYF.

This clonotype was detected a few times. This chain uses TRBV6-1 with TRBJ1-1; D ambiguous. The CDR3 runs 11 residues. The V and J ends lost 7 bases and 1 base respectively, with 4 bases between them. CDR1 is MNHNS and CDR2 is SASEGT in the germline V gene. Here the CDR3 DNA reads TGTGCCAGCAAAGAGAACACTGAAGCTTTCTTT. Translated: CASKENTEAFF.

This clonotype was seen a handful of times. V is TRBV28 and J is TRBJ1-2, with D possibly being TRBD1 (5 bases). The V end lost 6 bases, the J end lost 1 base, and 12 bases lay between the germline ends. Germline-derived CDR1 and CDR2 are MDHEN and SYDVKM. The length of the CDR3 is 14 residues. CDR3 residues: CASRPLGGNYGYTF. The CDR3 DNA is TGTGCCAGCAGGCCCTTGGGGGGTAACTATGGCTACACCTTC.

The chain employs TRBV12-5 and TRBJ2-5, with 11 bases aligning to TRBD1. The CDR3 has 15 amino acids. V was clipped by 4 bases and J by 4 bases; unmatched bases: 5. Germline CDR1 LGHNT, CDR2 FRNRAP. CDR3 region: CASGWTGGAGETQYF. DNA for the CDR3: TGTGCTAGTGGTTGGACAGGGGGCGCGGGAGAGACCCAGTACTTC.

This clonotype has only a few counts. The CDR3 loop reads CASQGDLFADTQYF. The CDR3 DNA sequence: TGTGCCTCCCAAGGGGACTTATTCGCAGATACGCAGTATTTT. The rearrangement uses TRBV9 and TRBJ2-3, with a possible D match to TRBD2 (6 bases). The ends were cut back, 10 bases at V and 4 bases at J, with 19 bases in the middle. CDR1 SGDLS and CDR2 YYNGEE come from the germline V gene. The CDR3 contains 14 residues.

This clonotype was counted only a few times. CDR3 region: CASSWTLKDTEAFF. CDR3 DNA sequence: TGTGCCAGCAGCTGGACATTGAAAGACACTGAAGCTTTCTTT. This rearrangement joins TRBV5-6 to TRBJ1-1, with D possibly TRBD1 on 5 matching bases. The V end was cut by 3 bases, the J end by 3 bases, with 12 bases between. This CDR3 spans 14 amino acids. The germline gives CDR1 SGHDT, CDR2 YYEEEE.

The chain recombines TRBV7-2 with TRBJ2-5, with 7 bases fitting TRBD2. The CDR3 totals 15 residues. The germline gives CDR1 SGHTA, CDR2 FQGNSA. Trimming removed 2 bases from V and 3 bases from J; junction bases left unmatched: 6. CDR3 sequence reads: CASSLRAGAKETQYF. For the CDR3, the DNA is TGTGCCAGCAGCTTAAGGGCGGGAGCCAAAGAGACCCAGTACTTC.

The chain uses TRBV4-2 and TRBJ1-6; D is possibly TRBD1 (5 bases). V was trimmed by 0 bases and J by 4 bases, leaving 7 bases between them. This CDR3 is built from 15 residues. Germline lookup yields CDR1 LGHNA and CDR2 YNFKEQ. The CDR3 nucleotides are TGTGCCAGCAGCCAAGAGACAGCTTATAATTCACCCCTCCACTTT. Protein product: CASSQETAYNSPLHF.